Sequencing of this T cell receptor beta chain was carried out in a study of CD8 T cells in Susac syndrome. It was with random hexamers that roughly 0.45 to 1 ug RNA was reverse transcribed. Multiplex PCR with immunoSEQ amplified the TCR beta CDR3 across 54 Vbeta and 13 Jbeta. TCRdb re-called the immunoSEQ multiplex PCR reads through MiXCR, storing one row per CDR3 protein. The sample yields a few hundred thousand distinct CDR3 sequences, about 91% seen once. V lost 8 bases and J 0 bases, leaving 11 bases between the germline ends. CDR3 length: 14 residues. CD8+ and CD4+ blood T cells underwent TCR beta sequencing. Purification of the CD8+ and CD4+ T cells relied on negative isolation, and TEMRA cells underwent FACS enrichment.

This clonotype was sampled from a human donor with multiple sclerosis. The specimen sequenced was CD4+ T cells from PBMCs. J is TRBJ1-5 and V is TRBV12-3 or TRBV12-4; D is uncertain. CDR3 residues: CASLETPSNQPQHF. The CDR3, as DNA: TGTGCCAGCCTAGAGACACCTAGCAATCAGCCCCAGCATTTT.